One and the same sample provided the 26 T cell receptor beta chains below, sequenced in a study of blood T cell repertoires in COVID-19. Clones were read by immunoSEQ multiplex PCR, and TCRdb kept only the in-frame ones, dropping some. The sample lists hundreds of thousands of clones, roughly 89% occurring once. The source material was peripheral blood. The source of these receptors is a man aged 18-30 years with COVID-19, enrolled during active disease.

This rearrangement joins TRBV5-1 to TRBJ1-2; D gene ambiguous. Germline values: CDR1 SGHRS, CDR2 YFSETQ. The CDR3 has 17 amino acids. Trimming removed 0 bases at V and 2 bases at J, with 17 bases between. The CDR3 DNA reads as TGCGCCAGCAGCTTGGGTTTTGCGGGAGGAGGGAACTATGGCTACACCTTC. Its translation is CASSLGFAGGGNYGYTF.

This clone was counted between two and nine times. This chain joins TRBV4-1 and TRBJ1-5; TRBD1 might be the D (5 bases). CDR3 length: 15 amino acids. Trimming pared 3 bases from V and 0 bases from J, leaving 9 bases between. Germline-derived CDR1 and CDR2 are MGHRA and YSYEKL. CDR3 amino acids: CASSQKQVSNQPQHF. Here the CDR3 DNA reads TGCGCCAGCAGCCAGAAACAGGTTAGCAATCAGCCCCAGCATTTT.

Turning to this clone: At one of its ends the junction is not consistent with the germline gene, which may arise from a read error. The chain has TRBV2 and TRBJ2-5, with 8 bases matching TRBD1. In germline, CDR1 is SNHLY, CDR2 FYNNEI. The CDR3 spans 14 residues. CDR3 in DNA: TGTGCCAGCAGCCCGGACAGGGACCAGGAGACCCAGTACTTC. It specifies CASSPDRDQETQYF.

The count of this clone is one. This rearrangement joins TRBV19 to TRBJ1-1, with a tentative D call TRBD1 (6 bases). The CDR3 is 14 residues long. V was cut by 5 bases and J by 5 bases, with 15 bases left in between. The germline V gene encodes CDR1 LNHDA and CDR2 SQIVND (reference sequence). The CDR3 is CASSPGHRTTEAFF. CDR3 nucleotides: TGTGCCAGTAGTCCGGGACACAGAACAACTGAAGCTTTCTTT.

J is TRBJ1-5 and V is TRBV3-1 (or the pseudogene TRBV3-2); D is unclear. V lost 2 bases, J lost 7 bases, and 6 bases lay in between. This CDR3 spans 12 amino acids. Germline values: CDR1 LGHDT, CDR2 YNNKEL (reference sequence). For the CDR3, the DNA is TGTGCCAGCAGCCAATCGGGACAGCCCCAGCATTTT. Protein sequence: CASSQSGQPQHF.

The J gene is TRBJ2-7, the V gene TRBV19; D possibly corresponds to TRBD2 (6 bases). This CDR3 contains 14 residues. The germline CDR1 and CDR2 sequences are LNHDA and SQIVND (reference sequence). V gave up 6 bases and J gave up 6 bases, with 18 bases separating them. The CDR3 nucleotides read TGTGCCAGTAGGACGGAGGGGATCGCGGGCGAGCAGTACTTC. Protein product: CASRTEGIAGEQYF.

The V and J genes are TRBV18 and TRBJ2-7; D gene ambiguous. The CDR3 is made up of 14 amino acids. Between the trimmed V and J ends, which lost 0 bases and 3 bases, there was a span of 9 bases. CDR1 and CDR2 from the germline V gene are KGHSH and LQKENI. The CDR3 DNA sequence: TGTGCCAGCTCACCACCGCGCCACCACTACGAGCAGTACTTC. Its protein product is CASSPPRHHYEQYF.

This clone has just one count. CDR3 nucleotide sequence: TGTGCCAGCAGCGACGGGACTAGCTACGAGCAGTACTTC. This gives the protein CASSDGTSYEQYF. The V call is TRBV5-4, the J call TRBJ2-7; TRBD2 matches at 8 bases. The germline CDR1 and CDR2 sequences are SGHNT and YYREEE (reference sequence). Trimming cost V 4 bases and J 3 bases; bases outside gene matches: 3. The CDR3 totals 13 residues. Full variable domain (rest looked up from reference TRBV5-4 and TRBJ2-7): ETGVTQSPTHLIKTRGQQVTLRCSSQSGHNTVSWYQQALGQGPQFIFQYYREEENGRGNFPPRFSGLQFPNYSSELNVNALELDDSALYLCASSDGTSYEQYFGPGTRLTVT.

The rearrangement uses TRBV5-5 and TRBJ2-7; D perhaps matches TRBD1 (5 bases). CDR1 and CDR2 from the germline V gene are SGHKS and YYEKEE (reference sequence). This CDR3 comprises 13 residues. Trimming left V 2 bases short and J 1 base short, with 7 bases between. DNA of the CDR3: TGTGCCAGCAGCTTTCAGGGATCCTACGAGCAGTACTTC. Translated: CASSFQGSYEQYF.

The CDR3 protein is CASSRGQRETQYF. The DNA of the CDR3 is TGTGCCAGCAGCCGGGGACAGAGAGAGACCCAGTACTTC. This chain uses TRBV7-3 with TRBJ2-5; 7 bases fit TRBD1. CDR1 is SGHTA and CDR2 is FQGTGA in the germline V gene. This CDR3 is built from 13 residues. J gave up 4 bases and V 5 bases, and 4 bases lay outside the gene matches.

V gene TRBV20-1 combines with J gene TRBJ1-6; a possible D gene is TRBD1 (6 bases). The CDR3 contains 14 residues. The germline CDR1 and CDR2 sequences are DFQATT and SNEGSKA (reference sequence). V dropped 6 bases and J dropped 6 bases, with 15 bases sitting between them. CDR3 DNA sequence: TGCAGTGCCAGTACCGACAGGACTAATTCACCCCTCCACTTT. Translated, it gives CSASTDRTNSPLHF.

This chain uses TRBV5-1 with TRBJ2-6; 10 bases are a match to TRBD2. The CDR3 has 21 residues. V was clipped by 1 base and J by 3 bases; unmatched bases: 16. Germline V gene sequence: CDR1 SGHRS, CDR2 YFSETQ. DNA of the CDR3: TGCGCCAGCAGCTTGAGAGGTGGTGGGGCTAGCGGGAGAGGTGGGGCCAACGTCCTGACTTTC. Amino acid sequence: CASSLRGGGASGRGGANVLTF. Filled out from reference TRBV5-1 and TRBJ2-6, the complete variable domain reads KAGVTQTPRYLIKTRGQQVTLSCSPISGHRSVSWYQQTPGQGLQFLFEYFSETQRNKGNFPGRFSGRQFSNSRSEMNVSTLELGDSALYLCASSLRGGGASGRGGANVLTFGAGSRLTVL.

This sequence joins TRBV29-1 and TRBJ2-3; TRBD1 matches 10 bases. V shed 8 bases, J shed 0 bases, and the junction held 5 bases outside the gene matches. Germline CDR1 reads SQVTM; CDR2 reads ANQGSEA. The CDR3 extends over 14 amino acids. The chain's CDR3 is CSSRTGGSTDTQYF. The CDR3 bases are TGCAGCTCGCGGACAGGGGGAAGCACAGATACGCAGTATTTT.

The J gene is TRBJ1-6, the V gene TRBV3-1 (or the pseudogene TRBV3-2), with D unclear. CDR1 and CDR2 (germline): LGHDT, YNNKEL (reference sequence). This CDR3 contains 14 residues. Between the trimmed V and J ends, which lost 6 bases and 8 bases, there was a span of 14 bases. As DNA, the CDR3 is TGTGCCAGCAGTAAGCAGCGCGGGGATTCACCCCTCCACTTT. Encoded protein: CASSKQRGDSPLHF.

V is TRBV6-2 or TRBV6-3 and J is TRBJ2-1; 8 nucleotides align to TRBD2. CDR1 and CDR2 from the germline V gene are MNHEY and SVGEGT. There are 16 residues in the CDR3. Unmatched junction bases numbered 14, after V lost 5 bases and J lost 8 bases. For the CDR3, the DNA is TGTGCCAGCAGTCAGCCGGGGGGGCCAATTCGCGATGAGCAGTTCTTC. Its translation: CASSQPGGPIRDEQFF.

This clone was seen once. V usage is TRBV18 and J usage is TRBJ2-7; a possible D gene is TRBD2 (5 bases). The germline V gene has CDR1 KGHSH and CDR2 LQKENI. The CDR3 is 14 amino acids. The V end lost 4 bases, the J end lost 3 bases, and 13 bases lay between the germline ends. The CDR3, as DNA: TGTGCCAGCTCACACGACGGGGTTCGCTACGAGCAGTACTTC. It specifies CASSHDGVRYEQYF. Based on the CDR3 plus reference TRBV18 and TRBJ2-7, the full variable domain is NAGVMQNPRHLVRRRGQEARLRCSPMKGHSHVYWYRQLPEEGLKFMVYLQKENIIDESGMPKERFSAEFPKEGPSILRIQQVVRGDSAAYFCASSHDGVRYEQYFGPGTRLTVT.

V usage is TRBV14 and J usage is TRBJ2-7; TRBD2 might be the D (5 bases). Trimming shortened V by 0 bases and J by 7 bases, and 16 bases separated the two germline ends. The CDR3 contains 15 residues. Germline CDR1 reads SGHDN; CDR2 reads FVKESK. The CDR3 is CASSQDGTGNYEQYF. CDR3 sequence (DNA): TGTGCCAGCAGCCAAGATGGCACCGGGAACTATGAGCAGTACTTC. Full variable domain (remainder filled in from reference TRBV14 and TRBJ2-7): EAGVTQFPSHSVIEKGQTVTLRCDPISGHDNLYWYRRVMGKEIKFLLHFVKESKQDESGMPNNRFLAERTGGTYSTLKVQPAELEDSGVYFCASSQDGTGNYEQYFGPGTRLTVT.

J is TRBJ2-5 and V is TRBV19, with a possible D match to TRBD1 (6 bases). The V and J ends lost 0 bases and 4 bases respectively, with 12 bases between them. Per the germline V gene, CDR1 is LNHDA and CDR2 is SQIVND (reference sequence). The CDR3 covers 15 residues. The CDR3 is CASSIDRQVGETQYF. The CDR3 DNA follows: TGTGCCAGTAGTATAGACCGACAGGTCGGAGAGACCCAGTACTTC.

This clone has only one observation. CDR3 bases: TGTGCCAGCAGTCGGACTAGCGGGGACACCTACGAGCAGTACTTC. It yields the protein CASSRTSGDTYEQYF. The chain uses TRBV6-5 and TRBJ2-7; 12 bases agree with TRBD2. The CDR3 has 15 residues. The junction had 4 bases not matched to a gene; V was cut back by 5 bases and J by 2 bases. CDR1 and CDR2 (germline): MNHEY, SVGAGI.

This clone was detected only a few times. This rearrangement joins TRBV29-1 to TRBJ1-5; no definite D call. This CDR3 has 11 amino acids. The germline V and J ends were trimmed by 7 bases and 4 bases, with 8 bases remaining between them. The V gene's germline CDR1 is SQVTM and CDR2 ANQGSEA. CDR3 in DNA: TGCAGCGCGATCGTGAATCAGCCCCAGCATTTT. Protein sequence: CSAIVNQPQHF.

The chain recombines TRBV13 with TRBJ2-2; possible D gene TRBD2, 6 bases. Trimming left V 5 bases short and J 5 bases short, with 21 bases between. The V gene's germline CDR1 is PRHDT and CDR2 FYEKMQ (reference sequence). This CDR3 spans 17 amino acids. This CDR3 is CASSPLEGIRRTGELFF. DNA for the CDR3: TGTGCCAGCAGCCCATTGGAGGGAATCCGAAGGACCGGGGAGCTGTTTTTT.

V and J are TRBV12-3 or TRBV12-4 and TRBJ2-3, with TRBD2 as a possible D gene (5 bases). Trimming cost V 7 bases and J 9 bases, with 14 bases left between them. The CDR3 length is 12 residues. Here the CDR3 DNA reads TGTGCCAGCACCCTCGCTGGGGAGACGCAGTATTTT. Translating it yields CASTLAGETQYF.

The CDR3 sequence: CAISESGGLGNTIYF. The CDR3 coding sequence is TGTGCCATCAGTGAGTCGGGGGGTCTTGGAAACACCATATATTTT. The V gene is TRBV10-3, the J gene TRBJ1-3; D may be TRBD1 (5 bases). Deletions cut 0 bases from V and 3 bases from J, with 9 bases between. Germline V gives CDR1 ENHRY, CDR2 SYGVKD. The CDR3 totals 15 residues.

J is TRBJ1-2 and V is TRBV5-6; 7 positions match TRBD1. This CDR3 spans 12 amino acids. Losses at the gene ends were 4 bases for V and 5 bases for J; bases not matched to a gene: 2. The germline V gene encodes CDR1 SGHDT and CDR2 YYEEEE. CDR3 bases: TGTGCCAGCAGCAAGACAGGGTATGGCTACACCTTC. The encoded protein is CASSKTGYGYTF.

The V call is TRBV29-1, the J call TRBJ2-1, with 12 bases matching TRBD2. This CDR3 comprises 14 residues. V shed 6 bases and J 2 bases; nucleotides not matched to a gene: 2. Per the germline V gene, CDR1 is SQVTM and CDR2 is ANQGSEA. CDR3 protein: CSVLAGGPYNEQFF. CDR3 coding DNA: TGCAGCGTCCTAGCGGGGGGGCCCTACAATGAGCAGTTCTTC.

The chain carries TRBV6-5 and TRBJ2-5, with 13 bases lining up with TRBD2. Germline V lookup: CDR1 MNHEY, CDR2 SVGAGI. CDR3 length: 15 residues. The J segment lost 5 bases and the V segment lost 6 bases, leaving 6 bases of the junction unmatched. This chain's CDR3 is CASSRTSGGSETQYF. DNA of the CDR3: TGTGCCAGCAGCCGGACTAGCGGGGGCTCCGAGACCCAGTACTTC.